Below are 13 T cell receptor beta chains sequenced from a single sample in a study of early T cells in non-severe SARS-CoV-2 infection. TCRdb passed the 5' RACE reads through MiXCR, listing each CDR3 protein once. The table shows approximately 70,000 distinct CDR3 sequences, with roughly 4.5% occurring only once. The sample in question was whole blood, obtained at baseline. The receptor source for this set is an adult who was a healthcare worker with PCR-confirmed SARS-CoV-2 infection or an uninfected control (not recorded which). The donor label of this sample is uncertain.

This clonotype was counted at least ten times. The CDR3 coding sequence is TGCGCCAGCAGCTCATATCAGGGTTGGGAGCAGTACTTC. Amino acids: CASSSYQGWEQYF. This chain joins TRBV5-1 and TRBJ2-7, with D possibly TRBD1 on 5 matching bases. The ends were cut back, 3 bases at V and 7 bases at J, with 14 bases in the middle. Germline lookup yields CDR1 SGHRS and CDR2 YFSETQ. The CDR3 is 13 residues long.

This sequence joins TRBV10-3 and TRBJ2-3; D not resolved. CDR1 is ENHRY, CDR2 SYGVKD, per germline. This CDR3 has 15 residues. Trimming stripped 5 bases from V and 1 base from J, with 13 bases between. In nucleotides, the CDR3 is TGTGCCATCAGTTTAGGGCGGAAGGGCACAGATACGCAGTATTTT. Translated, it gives CAISLGRKGTDTQYF.

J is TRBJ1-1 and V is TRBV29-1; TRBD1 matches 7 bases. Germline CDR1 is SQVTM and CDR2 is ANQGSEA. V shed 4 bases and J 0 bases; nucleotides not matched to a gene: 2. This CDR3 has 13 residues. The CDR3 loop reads CSVAGQLNTEAFF. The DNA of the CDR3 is TGCAGCGTTGCGGGACAGCTGAACACTGAAGCTTTCTTT.

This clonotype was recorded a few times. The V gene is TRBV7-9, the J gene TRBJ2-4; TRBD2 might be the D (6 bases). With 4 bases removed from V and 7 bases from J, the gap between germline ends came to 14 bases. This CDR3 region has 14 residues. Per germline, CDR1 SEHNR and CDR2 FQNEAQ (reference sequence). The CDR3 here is CASSSGGGRNIQYF. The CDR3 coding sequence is TGTGCCAGCAGCTCCGGGGGAGGAAGGAACATTCAGTACTTC.

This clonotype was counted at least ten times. The CDR3 region has the DNA TGTGCCAGCAGTCCATGGACAGGGACGAATGAGCAGTTCTTC. It codes for CASSPWTGTNEQFF. The J gene is TRBJ2-1, the V gene TRBV27, with 8 nucleotides matching TRBD1. The CDR3 is made up of 14 amino acids. Germline loops: CDR1 MNHEY, CDR2 SMNVEV (reference sequence). The trim removed 5 bases at V and 7 bases at J, leaving 7 bases unmatched.

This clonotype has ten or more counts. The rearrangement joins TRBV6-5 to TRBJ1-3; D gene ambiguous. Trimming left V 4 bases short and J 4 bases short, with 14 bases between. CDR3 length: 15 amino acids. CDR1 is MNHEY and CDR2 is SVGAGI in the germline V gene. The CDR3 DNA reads TGTGCCAGCAGTTTGGGCGGCCCGAGGGGAAACACCATATATTTT. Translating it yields CASSLGGPRGNTIYF.

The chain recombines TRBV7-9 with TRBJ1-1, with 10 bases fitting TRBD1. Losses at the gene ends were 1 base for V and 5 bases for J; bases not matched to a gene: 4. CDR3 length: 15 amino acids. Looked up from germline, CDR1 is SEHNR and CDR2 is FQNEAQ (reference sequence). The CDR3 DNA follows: TGTGCCAGCAGCTTAGGGGACAGGGGTAGGACTGAAGCTTTCTTT. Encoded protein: CASSLGDRGRTEAFF.

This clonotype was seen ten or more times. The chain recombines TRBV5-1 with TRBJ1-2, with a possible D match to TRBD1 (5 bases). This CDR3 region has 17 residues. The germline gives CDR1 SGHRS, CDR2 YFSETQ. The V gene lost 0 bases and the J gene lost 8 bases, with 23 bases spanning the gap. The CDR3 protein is CASSLGLFLGDLQGYTF. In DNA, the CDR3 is TGCGCCAGCAGCTTGGGTTTGTTTCTCGGGGACCTTCAGGGCTACACCTTC.

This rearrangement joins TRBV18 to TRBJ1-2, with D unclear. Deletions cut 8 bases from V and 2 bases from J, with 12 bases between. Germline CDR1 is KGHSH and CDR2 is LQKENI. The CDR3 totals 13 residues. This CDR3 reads CASTEDGNYGYTF. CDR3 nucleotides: TGTGCCAGCACCGAGGACGGAAACTATGGCTACACCTTC. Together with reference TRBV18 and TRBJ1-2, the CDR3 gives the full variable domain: NAGVMQNPRHLVRRRGQEARLRCSPMKGHSHVYWYRQLPEEGLKFMVYLQKENIIDESGMPKERFSAEFPKEGPSILRIQQVVRGDSAAYFCASTEDGNYGYTFGSGTRLTVV.

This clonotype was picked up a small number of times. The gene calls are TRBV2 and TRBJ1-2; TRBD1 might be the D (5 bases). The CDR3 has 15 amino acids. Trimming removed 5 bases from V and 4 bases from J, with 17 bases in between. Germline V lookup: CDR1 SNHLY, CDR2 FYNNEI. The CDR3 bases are TGTGCCAGCAGTCCGACAGCCTCGGGGGGCTATGGCTACACCTTC. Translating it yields CASSPTASGGYGYTF.

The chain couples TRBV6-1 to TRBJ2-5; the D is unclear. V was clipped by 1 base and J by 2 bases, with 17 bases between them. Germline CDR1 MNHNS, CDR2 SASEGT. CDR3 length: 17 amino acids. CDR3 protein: CASSEGWIASAQETQYF. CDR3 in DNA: TGTGCCAGCAGTGAAGGTTGGATAGCTAGTGCACAAGAGACCCAGTACTTC.

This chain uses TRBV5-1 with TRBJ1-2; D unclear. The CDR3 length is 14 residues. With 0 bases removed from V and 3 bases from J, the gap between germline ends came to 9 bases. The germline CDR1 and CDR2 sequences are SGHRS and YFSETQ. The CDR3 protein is CASSLEDVDYGYTF. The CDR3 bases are TGCGCCAGCAGCTTGGAGGACGTGGACTATGGCTACACCTTC.

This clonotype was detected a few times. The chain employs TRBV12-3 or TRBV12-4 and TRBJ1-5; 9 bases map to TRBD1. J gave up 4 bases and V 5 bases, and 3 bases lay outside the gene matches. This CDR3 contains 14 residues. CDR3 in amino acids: CASSGTGTNQPQHF. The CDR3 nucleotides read TGTGCCAGCAGTGGGACAGGGACGAATCAGCCCCAGCATTTT.